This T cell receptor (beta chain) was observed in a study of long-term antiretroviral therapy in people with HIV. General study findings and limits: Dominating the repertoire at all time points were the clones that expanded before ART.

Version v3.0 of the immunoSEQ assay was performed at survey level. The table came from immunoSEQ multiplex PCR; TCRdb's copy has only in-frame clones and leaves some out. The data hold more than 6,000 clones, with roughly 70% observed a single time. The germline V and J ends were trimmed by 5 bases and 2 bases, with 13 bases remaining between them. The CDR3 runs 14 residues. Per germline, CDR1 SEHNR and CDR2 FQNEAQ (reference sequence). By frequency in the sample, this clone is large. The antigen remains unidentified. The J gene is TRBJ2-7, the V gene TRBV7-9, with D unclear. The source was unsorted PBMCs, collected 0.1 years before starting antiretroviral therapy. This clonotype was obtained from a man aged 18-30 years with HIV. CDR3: CASSPRYETYEQYF. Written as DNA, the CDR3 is TGTGCCAGCAGCCCGCGTTATGAAACCTACGAGCAGTACTTC.